The 17 T cell receptor beta chains in this list originate from one sample, sequenced in a study of blood T cell repertoires in COVID-19. TCRdb keeps only in-frame clones here, not all; method: immunoSEQ multiplex PCR. The repertoire has a few hundred thousand clones, 75% to 90% of them found once; the top ten carry approximately 5%. Sample: peripheral blood. These receptors were obtained from a woman aged 40 to 55 who had recovered from COVID-19.

The chain has TRBV9 and TRBJ2-3; no definite D call. The CDR3 length is 13 residues. Trimming removed 0 bases from V and 8 bases from J, with 10 bases in between. The germline gives CDR1 SGDLS, CDR2 YYNGEE. The CDR3, as DNA: TGTGCCAGCAGCGTAGCTGAGGCCGTTACGCAGTATTTT. Its translation: CASSVAEAVTQYF.

The chain combines TRBV11-2 with TRBJ1-1; the D is unclear. In germline, CDR1 is SGHAT, CDR2 FQNNGV. The V gene lost 2 bases and the J gene lost 0 bases, with 7 bases spanning the gap. The CDR3 runs 14 residues. The chain's CDR3 is CASSLNSLNTEAFF. In nucleotides, the CDR3 is TGTGCCAGCAGCTTAAACAGCTTGAACACTGAAGCTTTCTTT.

This clone was detected only a few times. The chain recombines TRBV18 with TRBJ2-6, with a tentative D call TRBD2 (5 bases). Looked up from germline, CDR1 is KGHSH and CDR2 is LQKENI. This CDR3 is built from 17 residues. Trimming shortened V by 2 bases and J by 2 bases, and 13 bases separated the two germline ends. The CDR3 DNA reads as TGTGCCAGCTCACCATTTCCCGGAGGCCCTGGGGCCAACGTCCTGACTTTC. This encodes CASSPFPGGPGANVLTF.

The J gene is TRBJ2-2, the V gene TRBV23-1; D is perhaps TRBD2 (6 bases). TRBV23-1 is an ORF for which the function is uncertain. Trimming removed 8 bases at V and 4 bases at J, with 17 bases between. This CDR3 comprises 15 residues. In DNA form, the CDR3 reads TGCGCCAGCGCTACCCCGGGACTCTCCACCGGGGAGCTGTTTTTT. Amino acids: CASATPGLSTGELFF.

V usage is TRBV6-6 and J usage is TRBJ2-2; possibly TRBD1 for D (5 bases). This CDR3 has 14 amino acids. The V end lost 6 bases, the J end lost 4 bases, and 12 bases lay between the germline ends. Per germline, CDR1 MNHNY and CDR2 SVGAGI (reference sequence). CDR3 protein: CASRDGRVTGELFF. The CDR3, as DNA: TGTGCCAGCAGAGATGGCAGGGTCACCGGGGAGCTGTTTTTT.

The chain carries TRBV4-1 and TRBJ2-7; TRBD2 matches 9 bases. CDR1 and CDR2 (germline): MGHRA, YSYEKL. The CDR3 sequence is 15 residues long. After removal of 2 bases from V and 6 bases from J, the junction contained 8 bases not matched to a gene. CDR3 bases: TGCGCCAGCAGCCAACTATTGATAGCGGGGGTCGAGCAGTACTTC. Amino acid sequence: CASSQLLIAGVEQYF.

This chain joins TRBV7-2 and TRBJ2-3; perhaps TRBD2 as D (6 bases). Germline CDR1 SGHTA, CDR2 FQGNSA. V lost 5 bases to trimming and J lost 5 bases, with 8 bases between them. The CDR3 extends over 12 amino acids. The CDR3 nucleotides are TGTGCCAGCAGCGAGACTAGAGATACGCAGTATTTT. Translation: CASSETRDTQYF.

The chain recombines TRBV5-4 with TRBJ2-2; D uncertain. CDR3 size: 13 residues. Germline lookup yields CDR1 SGHNT and CDR2 YYREEE (reference sequence). The V and J ends lost 0 bases and 6 bases respectively, with 6 bases between them. The DNA for the CDR3 is TGTGCCAGCAGCTTGGTTAGTGCCGGGGAGCTGTTTTTT. This gives the protein CASSLVSAGELFF. The full variable domain, in which reference TRBV5-4 and TRBJ2-2 provide the parts outside the CDR3, is ETGVTQSPTHLIKTRGQQVTLRCSSQSGHNTVSWYQQALGQGPQFIFQYYREEENGRGNFPPRFSGLQFPNYSSELNVNALELDDSALYLCASSLVSAGELFFGEGSRLTVL.

The rearrangement links TRBV6-5 to TRBJ1-2; 7 nucleotides agree with TRBD1. Per the germline V gene, CDR1 is MNHEY and CDR2 is SVGAGI. This CDR3 region has 15 residues. V lost 6 bases, J lost 4 bases, and 11 bases stayed unmatched. As DNA, the CDR3 is TGTGCCAGCAGCCCGGTGGTGGGACAGATCTATGGCTACACCTTC. It yields the protein CASSPVVGQIYGYTF.

The V and J genes are TRBV27 and TRBJ1-2; 8 bases match TRBD1. CDR1 is MNHEY, CDR2 SMNVEV, per germline (reference sequence). J lost 3 bases, V lost 10 bases, and 7 bases had no gene match. The CDR3 length is 13 residues. CDR3 sequence: CATWTGRDYGYTF. The CDR3 DNA is TGTGCCACGTGGACAGGGAGAGACTATGGCTACACCTTC.

To note about this clone: The junction does not match germline at one end; this may be a read error. The chain is built from TRBV19 and TRBJ1-5, with D possibly matching TRBD1 (6 bases). Germline V gene lookup returns CDR1 LNHDA and CDR2 SQIVND (reference sequence). The CDR3 sequence is 16 residues long. Here the CDR3 reads CASSIRAGDHNQLQHF. The DNA of the CDR3 is TGTGCCAGTAGTATAAGAGCAGGGGATCACAATCAGCTCCAGCATTTT.

V gene TRBV5-1 combines with J gene TRBJ2-2, with a tentative D call TRBD1 (6 bases). This CDR3 is built from 15 residues. Germline CDR1 reads SGHRS; CDR2 reads YFSETQ. V was trimmed by 2 bases and J by 1 base, leaving 9 bases between them. CDR3 amino acids: CASSLKQGNTGELFF. The CDR3 DNA reads as TGCGCCAGCAGCTTAAAACAGGGGAACACCGGGGAGCTGTTTTTT.

The CDR3 region is CASSPGQFGYTF. In nucleotides, the CDR3 is TGCGCCAGCAGCCCGGGACAGTTTGGCTACACCTTC. This chain connects TRBV4-1 to TRBJ1-2, with 7 nucleotides matching TRBD1. The CDR3 runs 12 residues. Unmatched junction bases numbered 3, after V lost 4 bases and J lost 7 bases. Per the germline V gene, CDR1 is MGHRA and CDR2 is YSYEKL.

This chain connects TRBV6-5 to TRBJ2-7; a possible D gene is TRBD1 (6 bases). Germline loops: CDR1 MNHEY, CDR2 SVGAGI. CDR3 length equals 14 residues. V was clipped by 3 bases and J by 4 bases, with 13 bases between them. The CDR3: CASSYQGRMYEQYF. The CDR3 bases are TGTGCCAGCAGTTATCAGGGGCGCATGTACGAGCAGTACTTC.

The V call is TRBV7-2, the J call TRBJ2-2; D may be TRBD1 (5 bases). Trimming left V 2 bases short and J 0 bases short, with 7 bases between. The CDR3 covers 15 residues. Germline V lookup: CDR1 SGHTA, CDR2 FQGNSA. CDR3: CASSLSRANTGELFF. The DNA for the CDR3 is TGTGCCAGCAGCTTAAGCAGGGCGAACACCGGGGAGCTGTTTTTT.

The chain uses TRBV27 and TRBJ1-4; D is undetermined. The V gene's germline CDR1 is MNHEY and CDR2 SMNVEV (reference sequence). This CDR3 spans 14 amino acids. Trimming left V 1 base short and J 4 bases short, with 7 bases between. The CDR3 loop reads CASSLLEFNEKLFF. The CDR3 DNA reads as TGTGCCAGCAGTTTATTGGAGTTTAATGAAAAACTGTTTTTT.

The gene calls are TRBV3-1 (or the pseudogene TRBV3-2) and TRBJ1-2; 8 bases are shared with TRBD1. Germline CDR1 reads LGHDT; CDR2 reads YNNKEL (reference sequence). Trimming removed 1 base from V and 4 bases from J; junction bases left unmatched: 5. The CDR3 is 15 residues long. The CDR3 bases are TGTGCCAGCAGCCAAGTTCAGGGGGCAGTCTATGGCTACACCTTC. Its protein product is CASSQVQGAVYGYTF.